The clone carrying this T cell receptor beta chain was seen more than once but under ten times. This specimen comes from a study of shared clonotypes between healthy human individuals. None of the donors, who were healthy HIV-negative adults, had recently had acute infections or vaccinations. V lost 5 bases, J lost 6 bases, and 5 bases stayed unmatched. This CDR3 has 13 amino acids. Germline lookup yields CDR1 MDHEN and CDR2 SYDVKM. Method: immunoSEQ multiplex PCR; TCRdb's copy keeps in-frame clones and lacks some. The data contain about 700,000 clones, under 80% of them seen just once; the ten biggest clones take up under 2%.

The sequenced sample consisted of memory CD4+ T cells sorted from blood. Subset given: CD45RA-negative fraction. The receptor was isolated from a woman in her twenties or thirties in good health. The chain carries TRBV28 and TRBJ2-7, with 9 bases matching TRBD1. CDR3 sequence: CASSTGQGLEQYF. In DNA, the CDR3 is TGTGCCAGCAGTACGGGACAGGGCCTCGAGCAGTACTTC.